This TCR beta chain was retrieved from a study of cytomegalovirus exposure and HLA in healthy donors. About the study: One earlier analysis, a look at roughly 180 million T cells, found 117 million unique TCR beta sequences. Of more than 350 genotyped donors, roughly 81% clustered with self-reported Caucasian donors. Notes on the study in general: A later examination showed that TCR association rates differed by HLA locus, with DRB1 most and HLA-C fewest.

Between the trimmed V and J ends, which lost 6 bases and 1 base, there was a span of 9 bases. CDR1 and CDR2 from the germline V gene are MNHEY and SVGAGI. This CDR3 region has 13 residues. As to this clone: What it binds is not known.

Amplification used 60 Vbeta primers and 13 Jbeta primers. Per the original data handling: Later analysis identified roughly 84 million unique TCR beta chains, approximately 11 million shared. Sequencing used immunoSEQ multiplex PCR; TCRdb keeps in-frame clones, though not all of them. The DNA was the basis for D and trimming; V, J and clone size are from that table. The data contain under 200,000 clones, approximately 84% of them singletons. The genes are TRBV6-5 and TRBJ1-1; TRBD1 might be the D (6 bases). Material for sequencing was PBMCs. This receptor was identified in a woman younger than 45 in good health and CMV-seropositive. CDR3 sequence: CASSTGTNTEAFF. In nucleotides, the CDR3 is TGTGCCAGCAGCACAGGGACGAACACTGAAGCTTTCTTT.